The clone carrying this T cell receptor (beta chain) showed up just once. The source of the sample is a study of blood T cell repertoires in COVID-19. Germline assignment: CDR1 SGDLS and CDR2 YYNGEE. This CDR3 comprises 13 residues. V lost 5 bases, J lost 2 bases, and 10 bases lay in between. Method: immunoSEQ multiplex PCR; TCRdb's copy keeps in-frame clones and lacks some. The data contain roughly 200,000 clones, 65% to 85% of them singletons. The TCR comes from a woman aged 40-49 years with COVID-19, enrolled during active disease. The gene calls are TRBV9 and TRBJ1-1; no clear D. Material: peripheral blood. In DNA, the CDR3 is TGTGCCAGCAGGGGCAGACCCAACACTGAAGCTTTCTTT. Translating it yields CASRGRPNTEAFF.